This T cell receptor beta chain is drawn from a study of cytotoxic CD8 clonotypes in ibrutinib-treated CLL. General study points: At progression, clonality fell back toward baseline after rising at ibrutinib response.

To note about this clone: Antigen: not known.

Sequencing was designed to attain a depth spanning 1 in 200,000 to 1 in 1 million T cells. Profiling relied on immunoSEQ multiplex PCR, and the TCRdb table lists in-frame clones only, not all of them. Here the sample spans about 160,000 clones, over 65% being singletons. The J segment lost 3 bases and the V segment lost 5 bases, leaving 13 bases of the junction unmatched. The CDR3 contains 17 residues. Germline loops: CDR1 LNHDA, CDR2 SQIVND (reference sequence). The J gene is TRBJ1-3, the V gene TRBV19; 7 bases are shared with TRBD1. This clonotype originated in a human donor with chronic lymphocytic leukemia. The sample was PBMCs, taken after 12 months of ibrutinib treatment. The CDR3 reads CASSAGTVGDFGNTIYF. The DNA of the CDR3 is TGTGCCAGTAGTGCCGGGACAGTGGGGGATTTTGGAAACACCATATATTTT.